This T cell receptor (beta chain) was found in a study of blood T cell repertoires in COVID-19. As for the study in general: Acute and convalescent COVID-19 specimens originated in the United States, Italy and Spain. Sample material is recorded as cDNA or gDNA derived from T cells, B-cell-depleted T cells, or PBMCs.

The CDR3 consists of 15 residues. Original data processing: Nucleated cell counts were estimated from reference gene primer amplification. Clones were read by immunoSEQ multiplex PCR, and TCRdb kept only the in-frame ones, dropping some. V, J and clone size were drawn from that table, and D and trimming were deduced from the DNA. The sample lists roughly 250,000 clones, approximately 80% occurring once. This clonotype was obtained from a middle-aged woman with active or convalescent COVID-19. Sequenced material: peripheral blood. The chain uses TRBV21-1 and TRBJ1-1. TRBV21-1 is a listed pseudogene. The CDR3 coding sequence is TGTGCCAGCAGCAAACGGGGAAGCCTTAACACTGAAGCTTTCTTT. It specifies CASSKRGSLNTEAFF.